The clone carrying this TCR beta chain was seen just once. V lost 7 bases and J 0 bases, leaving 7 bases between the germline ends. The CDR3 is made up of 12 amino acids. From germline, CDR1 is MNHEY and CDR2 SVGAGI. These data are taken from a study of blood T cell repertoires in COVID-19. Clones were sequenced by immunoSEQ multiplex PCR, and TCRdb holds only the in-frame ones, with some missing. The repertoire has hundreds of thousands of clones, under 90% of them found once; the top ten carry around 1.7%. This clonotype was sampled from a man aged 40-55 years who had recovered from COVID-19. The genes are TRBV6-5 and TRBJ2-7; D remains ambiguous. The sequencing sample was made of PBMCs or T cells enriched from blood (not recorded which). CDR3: CASKQSSYEQYF. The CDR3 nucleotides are TGTGCCAGCAAACAGAGCTCCTACGAGCAGTACTTC.